This T cell receptor beta chain was captured by sequencing in a study of CD8 T cells in Susac syndrome. Across the whole study: Treatment status at blood draw for the Susac syndrome patients was therapy-naive, corticosteroids, or intravenous immunoglobulin alone.

V lost 3 bases to trimming and J lost 8 bases; unmatched junction nucleotides: 5. The length of the CDR3 is 14 residues. Germline CDR1 is GTSNPN and CDR2 is SVGIG (reference sequence). A word on this clonotype: Its antigen is as yet unknown.

Study-wide results and caveats: The number of individuals included in the study's TCR sequencing and HLA analysis was acknowledged as relatively small.

Negative isolation yielded CD4+ and CD8+ T cells, and FACS enriched TEMRA cells. RNA totalling roughly 0.45 to 1 ug underwent reverse transcription with random hexamers. Each CDR3 protein gets one entry after TCRdb re-called the immunoSEQ multiplex PCR reads with MiXCR. The repertoire has about 140,000 distinct CDR3 sequences, approximately 95% of them found once; the top ten carry 0.13% to 0.15%. Sequencing was done on a sample of CD4+ T cells from PBMCs. The genes are TRBV30 and TRBJ1-6; 9 bases line up with TRBD1. This clonotype was obtained from a human donor with Susac syndrome. The CDR3: CAWSRDREDSPLHF. In DNA, the CDR3 is TGTGCCTGGAGCAGGGACAGGGAGGATTCACCCCTCCACTTT.